This TCR beta chain was captured by sequencing in a study of blood T cell repertoires in COVID-19. Overall study: The analysed material was cDNA or gDNA that came from T cells, B-cell-depleted T cells, or PBMCs.

Germline-derived CDR1 and CDR2 are LGHNA and YSLEER. The CDR3 is made up of 15 amino acids. Losses at the gene ends were 0 bases for V and 4 bases for J; bases not matched to a gene: 4. Assay: immunoSEQ multiplex PCR; the TCRdb copy retains only in-frame clones and omits some. There are about 330,000 clones in the sample; roughly 90% occur only once, and under 20% lies in the top ten. This chain connects TRBV4-3 to TRBJ2-3, with 7 bases fitting TRBD2. Material: PBMCs or T cells enriched from blood (not recorded which). The sequence was obtained from a woman aged 30 to 39 who had recovered from COVID-19. The CDR3 region is CASSQETAGADTQYF. CDR3 DNA sequence: TGCGCCAGCAGCCAAGAGACCGCGGGGGCAGATACGCAGTATTTT.